This T cell receptor (beta chain) was captured by sequencing in a study of beta chain features in type 1 diabetes. Overall study: Similarity in age, gender and cell yields was seen between patients and healthy donors.

The single heparinised draw taken from each donor contained about 120 mL of blood on average. The entirety of the isolated RNA underwent reverse transcription, so expressed TCRB transcripts were sequenced. Some clones are missing from TCRdb's copy, which holds only in-frame ones; the method was immunoSEQ multiplex PCR. The sample lists about 410,000 clones; 11% to 15% were seen once. The source of this sequence is a man aged 30-40 years in good health. Sequencing was performed on naive CD4+ T cells from blood.

CDR3 protein: CASSPRQGITEAFF. The CDR3 DNA reads as TGCGCCAGCAGCCCTCGACAGGGTATCACTGAAGCTTTCTTT. The rearrangement links TRBV4-1 to TRBJ1-1; 7 bases are a match to TRBD1. V was clipped by 4 bases and J by 4 bases; unmatched bases: 6. Germline CDR1 is MGHRA and CDR2 is YSYEKL. The CDR3 has 14 amino acids.